The 11 T cell receptor beta chains presented below share a single source sample, sequenced in a study of shared clonotypes between healthy human individuals. Clones were read by immunoSEQ multiplex PCR, and TCRdb kept only the in-frame ones, dropping some. The table has some 2,000,000 clones, almost 96% seen once. The sample consisted of naive CD4+ T cells sorted from blood. The subset is: CD45RA+ positively selected. Receptors originate from a man aged 18 to 29 in good health.

This clone was counted once. The chain combines TRBV5-1 with TRBJ2-5; D is unresolved. The CDR3 runs 14 residues. V was cut by 1 base and J by 2 bases, with 9 bases left in between. The germline V gene has CDR1 SGHRS and CDR2 YFSETQ. CDR3 DNA: TGCGCCAGCAGCTTGATGCAGCAGCAAGAGACCCAGTACTTC. This codes for CASSLMQQQETQYF.

The chain combines TRBV11-1 with TRBJ2-2; the match to TRBD1 covers 8 bases. V shed 1 base and J 4 bases; nucleotides not matched to a gene: 2. The CDR3 has 15 amino acids. Germline loops: CDR1 SGHAT, CDR2 FQDESV (reference sequence). CDR3 in amino acids: CASSLVGQATGELFF. In DNA form, the CDR3 reads TGTGCCAGCAGCTTAGTGGGACAGGCCACCGGGGAGCTGTTTTTT.

The genes are TRBV11-2 and TRBJ1-2; D gene uncertain. CDR1 and CDR2 from the germline V gene are SGHAT and FQNNGV. The V gene lost 5 bases and the J gene lost 4 bases, with 14 bases spanning the gap. The CDR3 covers 14 residues. CDR3 loop: CASSPRADPYGYTF. The CDR3 nucleotides read TGTGCCAGCAGCCCCCGTGCGGATCCCTATGGCTACACCTTC.

This chain joins TRBV7-9 and TRBJ2-7, with no clear D. Looked up from germline, CDR1 is SEHNR and CDR2 is FQNEAQ (reference sequence). V gave up 1 base and J gave up 3 bases, with 13 bases separating them. The CDR3 runs to 15 residues. This chain's CDR3 is CASSLDGLKIYEQYF. The CDR3 DNA follows: TGTGCCAGCAGCTTAGATGGGCTGAAGATCTACGAGCAGTACTTC.

This chain joins TRBV11-3 and TRBJ2-1; maybe TRBD1 (6 bases). The CDR3 consists of 14 residues. Per germline, CDR1 SGHNT and CDR2 YENEEA. The germline V and J ends were trimmed by 6 bases and 2 bases, with 11 bases remaining between them. For the CDR3, the DNA is TGTGCCAGCAGTCCGGGACAAGCCTACAATGAGCAGTTCTTC. This gives the protein CASSPGQAYNEQFF. Full variable domain (missing parts from reference TRBV11-3 and TRBJ2-1): EAGVVQSPRYKIIEKKQPVAFWCNPISGHNTLYWYLQNLGQGPELLIRYENEEAVDDSQLPKDRFSAERLKGVDSTLKIQPAELGDSAVYLCASSPGQAYNEQFFGPGTRLTVL.

V gene TRBV6-5 combines with J gene TRBJ1-1; no definite D call. The length of the CDR3 is 12 residues. Trimming shortened V by 6 bases and J by 7 bases, and 12 bases separated the two germline ends. Germline values: CDR1 MNHEY, CDR2 SVGAGI. The CDR3 here is CASSRSFGEAFF. DNA for the CDR3: TGTGCCAGCAGCCGCTCATTTGGTGAAGCTTTCTTT.

As to this clone: Other DNA sequences from this sample encode an identical CDR3 as well. This chain connects TRBV5-1 to TRBJ2-2; D remains unclear. Trimming removed 0 bases at V and 3 bases at J, with 6 bases between. The CDR3 totals 14 residues. Looked up from germline, CDR1 is SGHRS and CDR2 is YFSETQ. The CDR3, as DNA: TGCGCCAGCAGCTTGGCCGGTGACACCGGGGAGCTGTTTTTT. The encoded protein is CASSLAGDTGELFF.

The V and J genes are TRBV6-5 and TRBJ2-1; a weak D match, TRBD2 (5 bases). The germline V gene has CDR1 MNHEY and CDR2 SVGAGI. The germline V and J ends were trimmed by 0 bases and 9 bases, with 18 bases remaining between them. This CDR3 is built from 16 residues. CDR3 loop: CASSYSRSRVVGEQFF. The CDR3, as DNA: TGTGCCAGCAGTTACTCGAGGTCGCGGGTTGTCGGTGAGCAGTTCTTC.

CDR3: CASSLVASGGASADTQYF. CDR3 coding DNA: TGCGCCAGCAGCTTGGTAGCTAGCGGGGGGGCATCGGCAGATACGCAGTATTTT. This chain uses TRBV5-1 with TRBJ2-3; 12 bases line up with TRBD2. The CDR3 extends over 18 amino acids. Germline CDR1 and CDR2: SGHRS and YFSETQ. V was pared by 0 bases and J by 4 bases, with 9 bases of the junction left unmatched. Full variable domain (missing parts from reference TRBV5-1 and TRBJ2-3): KAGVTQTPRYLIKTRGQQVTLSCSPISGHRSVSWYQQTPGQGLQFLFEYFSETQRNKGNFPGRFSGRQFSNSRSEMNVSTLELGDSALYLCASSLVASGGASADTQYFGPGTRLTVL.

In nucleotides, the CDR3 is TGTGCCAGCAGCCAAGAAATTACGACTAGCACAGATACGCAGTATTTT. This codes for CASSQEITTSTDTQYF. The V call is TRBV4-2, the J call TRBJ2-3; D is uncertain. V was shortened by 0 bases and J by 0 bases, with 10 bases between the two germline ends. From germline, CDR1 is LGHNA and CDR2 YNFKEQ. The CDR3 has 16 amino acids.

V and J are TRBV10-2 and TRBJ2-7; TRBD1 matches 8 bases. Germline loops: CDR1 WSHSY, CDR2 SAAADI. The junction had 6 bases not matched to a gene; V was cut back by 5 bases and J by 3 bases. The CDR3 runs to 14 residues. CDR3: CASSSGQVDYEQYF. CDR3 nucleotide sequence: TGCGCCAGCAGTTCGGGACAGGTGGACTACGAGCAGTACTTC.